These 21 T cell receptor beta chains were all obtained from the same sample, sequenced in a study of early T cells in non-severe SARS-CoV-2 infection. Each CDR3 protein gets one entry after TCRdb re-called the 5' RACE reads with MiXCR. The table includes 55,000 to 65,000 distinct CDR3 sequences, 8.9% detected once. The sample consisted of whole blood. All receptors come from an adult who was a healthcare worker with PCR-confirmed SARS-CoV-2 infection or an uninfected control (not recorded which).

This clonotype has at least ten counts. The V call is TRBV6-2 or TRBV6-3, the J call TRBJ2-6, with D uncertain. This CDR3 has 15 residues. Germline V lookup: CDR1 MNHEY, CDR2 SVGEGT. Trimming removed 2 bases from V and 0 bases from J, with 5 bases in between. Here the CDR3 DNA reads TGTGCCAGCAGTTACGTACTCTCTGGGGCCAACGTCCTGACTTTC. Encoded protein: CASSYVLSGANVLTF.

This clonotype has just one count. A much larger clone differs by one base, so this may be a read error. The chain uses TRBV30 and TRBJ2-7; D possibly uses TRBD1 or TRBD2 (7 bases each). Trimming took 8 bases from V and 2 from J, leaving 22 bases between them. The CDR3 runs to 15 residues. Per the germline V gene, CDR1 is GTSNPN and CDR2 is SVGIG (reference sequence). CDR3 region: CAGGGGTDNAYEQYF. The CDR3 DNA follows: TGTGCCGGGGGGGGAGGGACAGATAATGCCTACGAGCAGTACTTC.

This clonotype appeared many times. This rearrangement joins TRBV12-3 or TRBV12-4 to TRBJ2-2, with D unclear. Between the trimmed V and J ends, which lost 6 bases and 6 bases, there was a span of 8 bases. This CDR3 has 12 residues. Here the CDR3 reads CASSYLAGELFF. CDR3 nucleotide sequence: TGTGCCAGCAGCTACCTAGCCGGGGAGCTGTTTTTT.

In this sample, this clonotype turned up a few times. The chain combines TRBV7-3 with TRBJ2-5; D is undetermined. Germline V gene lookup returns CDR1 SGHTA and CDR2 FQGTGA. This CDR3 is 13 amino acids long. Trimming pared 4 bases from V and 3 bases from J, leaving 9 bases between. CDR3 protein: CASSWYKKETQYF. Written as DNA, the CDR3 is TGTGCCAGCAGCTGGTACAAAAAAGAGACCCAGTACTTC.

This sequence joins TRBV7-9 and TRBJ2-6; D is unresolved. CDR3 length: 15 amino acids. Germline V gene lookup returns CDR1 SEHNR and CDR2 FQNEAQ (reference sequence). The V end lost 5 bases, the J end lost 0 bases, and 8 bases lay between the germline ends. The CDR3 DNA reads TGTGCCAGCAGCAGGCCAGGCTCTGGGGCCAACGTCCTGACTTTC. This translates into CASSRPGSGANVLTF.

This clonotype was observed many times. This chain joins TRBV20-1 and TRBJ1-1; a possible D gene is TRBD1 (6 bases). The CDR3 runs 14 residues. Germline V gene sequence: CDR1 DFQATT, CDR2 SNEGSKA (reference sequence). Trimming cost V 4 bases and J 1 base, with 13 bases left between them. The CDR3 spells CSAMRLTGNTEAFF. The CDR3 DNA follows: TGCAGTGCTATGCGGCTGACAGGGAACACTGAAGCTTTCTTT.

The rearrangement joins TRBV6-6 to TRBJ1-2; D perhaps matches TRBD1 (5 bases). V was clipped by 8 bases and J by 4 bases, with 14 bases between them. Germline V gene data show CDR1 as MNHNY and CDR2 as SVGAGI (reference sequence). The CDR3 extends over 13 amino acids. The CDR3 loop reads CASVVREGYGYTF. CDR3 DNA sequence: TGTGCCAGCGTCGTCAGGGAGGGCTATGGCTACACCTTC.

The chain combines TRBV6-2 or TRBV6-3 with TRBJ2-5; D is possibly TRBD1 or TRBD2 (5 bases each). The CDR3 has 12 amino acids. Deletions cut 5 bases from V and 5 bases from J, with 9 bases between. In germline, CDR1 is MNHEY, CDR2 SVGEGT. DNA for the CDR3: TGTGCCAGCAGTGGGGGTGCGGAGACCCAGTACTTC. Its protein is CASSGGAETQYF.

This clonotype was detected ten times or more. The chain has TRBV4-1 and TRBJ2-2; 9 nucleotides line up with TRBD2. The CDR3 loop spans 16 amino acids. Looked up from germline, CDR1 is MGHRA and CDR2 is YSYEKL. V shed 2 bases and J 4 bases; nucleotides not matched to a gene: 5. The CDR3 loop is CASSQLAGWGTGELFF. CDR3 coding DNA: TGCGCCAGCAGCCAACTAGCGGGATGGGGCACCGGGGAGCTGTTTTTT.

This clonotype was counted at least ten times. The chain recombines TRBV4-1 with TRBJ1-2; tentatively, D is TRBD1 (5 bases). Germline CDR1 reads MGHRA; CDR2 reads YSYEKL. Trimming took 0 bases from V and 8 from J, leaving 13 bases between them. This CDR3 comprises 14 residues. The chain's CDR3 is CASSQERGLWGYTF. Here the CDR3 DNA reads TGCGCCAGCAGCCAAGAAAGGGGATTATGGGGCTACACCTTC.

This clonotype was observed at least ten times. The chain joins TRBV10-3 to TRBJ2-1; D unclear. CDR3 length equals 12 residues. V lost 7 bases to trimming and J lost 6 bases, with 10 bases between them. Germline CDR1 reads ENHRY; CDR2 reads SYGVKD. The CDR3 DNA sequence: TGTGCCATCAAAACCAATCTCAATGAGCAGTTCTTC. Translated, it gives CAIKTNLNEQFF.

The V and J genes are TRBV6-2 or TRBV6-3 and TRBJ2-2; 12 positions agree with TRBD2. CDR3 size: 15 residues. Germline V gene lookup returns CDR1 MNHEY and CDR2 SVGEGT. V lost 4 bases, J lost 3 bases, and 0 bases stayed unmatched. The CDR3 spells CASSSSGRDTGELFF. The DNA for the CDR3 is TGTGCCAGCAGTTCTAGCGGGAGGGACACCGGGGAGCTGTTTTTT.

CDR3 region: CASRAPGQGYEQYF. The CDR3 DNA is TGTGCCAGCAGGGCCCCGGGACAGGGGTACGAGCAGTACTTC. The rearrangement joins TRBV6-2 or TRBV6-3 to TRBJ2-7; 10 bases line up with TRBD1. Germline lookup yields CDR1 MNHEY and CDR2 SVGEGT. The CDR3 loop spans 14 amino acids. The V and J ends lost 6 bases and 4 bases, in that order; junction bases with no gene match: 6.

There are a few counts of this clonotype. The genes are TRBV29-1 and TRBJ1-4, with D unclear. The germline CDR1 and CDR2 sequences are SQVTM and ANQGSEA. V lost 6 bases and J lost 7, with 9 bases in between. The CDR3 runs 11 residues. CDR3 amino acids: CSVNQGEKLFF. CDR3 DNA: TGCAGCGTCAATCAAGGTGAAAAACTGTTTTTT.

This clonotype came up a few times. The chain combines TRBV20-1 with TRBJ2-2; 11 bases match TRBD2. Looked up from germline, CDR1 is DFQATT and CDR2 is SNEGSKA (reference sequence). Trimming removed 3 bases from V and 4 bases from J; junction bases left unmatched: 4. The CDR3 contains 15 residues. The CDR3 DNA follows: TGCAGTGCTAGGACTAGCGGGATAGGCACCGGGGAGCTGTTTTTT. Protein product: CSARTSGIGTGELFF.

Ten or more counts support this clonotype. V usage is TRBV18 and J usage is TRBJ2-3; 8 bases are shared with TRBD1. This CDR3 contains 16 residues. V lost 3 bases to trimming and J lost 6 bases; unmatched junction nucleotides: 11. The germline V gene encodes CDR1 KGHSH and CDR2 LQKENI. CDR3 protein: CASSPSDRGAWDTQYF. The CDR3 DNA sequence: TGTGCCAGCTCACCCTCCGACAGGGGAGCTTGGGATACGCAGTATTTT.

This clonotype is medium-sized within its sample. The chain is built from TRBV4-2 and TRBJ1-3; the D is unclear. V shed 0 bases and J shed 4 bases, with 4 bases lying between them. The CDR3 has 13 amino acids. Germline V gene lookup returns CDR1 LGHNA and CDR2 YNFKEQ. The CDR3: CASSQERGNTIYF. CDR3 in DNA: TGTGCCAGCAGCCAAGAACGAGGAAACACCATATATTTT.

This chain connects TRBV5-6 to TRBJ2-7; 12 nucleotides align to TRBD2. Germline CDR1 reads SGHDT; CDR2 reads YYEEEE. The junction had 7 bases not matched to a gene; V was cut back by 3 bases and J by 6 bases. The CDR3 is 15 amino acids. The CDR3 bases are TGTGCCAGCAGCTCCCTAGGGACTAGCGGGCCCGAGCAGTACTTC. This translates into CASSSLGTSGPEQYF.

In this sample, this clonotype turned up many times. This rearrangement joins TRBV7-2 to TRBJ2-5; D call uncertain. Germline loops: CDR1 SGHTA, CDR2 FQGNSA. Trimming stripped 5 bases from V and 1 base from J, with 5 bases between. The length of the CDR3 is 12 residues. CDR3 sequence reads: CASSPFQETQYF. The CDR3 DNA reads as TGTGCCAGCAGCCCGTTCCAAGAGACCCAGTACTTC.

This clonotype has only a few counts. This chain joins TRBV5-1 and TRBJ2-1; D is unclear. Germline V gene data show CDR1 as SGHRS and CDR2 as YFSETQ. This CDR3 is 13 amino acids long. Trimming removed 2 bases at V and 9 bases at J, with 12 bases between. DNA for the CDR3: TGCGCCAGCAGCTTCGGAGACCTGGGTGAGCAGTTCTTC. It translates to CASSFGDLGEQFF.

This clonotype was recorded at least ten times. V and J are TRBV7-3 and TRBJ2-1; D is ambiguous. CDR3 length equals 12 residues. V shed 2 bases and J shed 8 bases, with 7 bases lying between them. Germline V CDR1 and CDR2: SGHTA, FQGTGA. This CDR3 is CASSLDQDEQFF. For the CDR3, the DNA is TGTGCCAGCAGCTTAGATCAGGATGAGCAGTTCTTC.